One and the same sample provided the 20 T cell receptor beta chains below, sequenced in a study of CD8+CD57+ T cells in acquired aplastic anemia. Both TCR beta VDJ combination and CDR3 sequence profiling were carried out. Genomic DNA was the template for this profiling. TCRdb redid the calling of the reads with MiXCR, one entry per CDR3 protein. Of about 160,000 distinct CDR3 sequences in the sample, roughly 48% were seen once. Selection for sequencing was limited to patients who had shown CD8+CD57+ cell expansion by flow cytometry. Sequencing was performed on sorted CD4+, CD8+, or CD8+CD57+ T cells (not recorded which) from PBMCs. Receptors were obtained from a human donor with aplastic anemia.

The sample holds many counts of this clonotype. The rearrangement links TRBV19 to TRBJ1-1; maybe TRBD1 (5 bases). Germline CDR1 and CDR2: LNHDA and SQIVND (reference sequence). The CDR3 runs 17 residues. V was shortened by 3 bases and J by 1 base, with 18 bases between the two germline ends. CDR3 residues: CASSIFHAGRQNTEAFF. The CDR3 DNA follows: TGTGCCAGTAGTATCTTCCACGCGGGACGGCAGAACACTGAAGCTTTCTTT.

This chain joins TRBV2 and TRBJ1-3, with D tentatively TRBD1 (6 bases). CDR1 and CDR2 (germline): SNHLY, FYNNEI. The CDR3 runs to 13 residues. Trimming removed 1 base from V and 12 bases from J, with 13 bases in between. The CDR3 reads CASSEVGGGHIYF. CDR3 nucleotides: TGTGCCAGCAGTGAAGTGGGAGGGGGTCACATATATTTT.

This clonotype was detected many times. The V gene is TRBV7-2, the J gene TRBJ1-5; perhaps TRBD1 as D (5 bases). Germline V gene data show CDR1 as SGHTA and CDR2 as FQGNSA. This CDR3 has 14 residues. The V gene lost 5 bases and the J gene lost 4 bases, with 12 bases spanning the gap. The chain's CDR3 is CASSRLGGNQPQHF. Here the CDR3 DNA reads TGTGCCAGCAGCCGCCTGGGGGGGAATCAGCCCCAGCATTTT.

This clonotype showed up just once. The chain is built from TRBV20-1 and TRBJ2-7; 14 positions match TRBD2. Germline V gene sequence: CDR1 DFQATT, CDR2 SNEGSKA (reference sequence). V shed 4 bases and J 3 bases; nucleotides not matched to a gene: 5. The CDR3 length is 15 residues. The CDR3 protein is CSANSGTSGSYEQYF. The CDR3 DNA is TGCAGTGCTAACTCCGGGACTAGCGGGAGCTACGAGCAGTACTTC.

This clonotype was seen many times. Relative to the germline gene, one junction end is altered; a read error may explain this. V usage is TRBV7-3 and J usage is TRBJ2-1; weak D call: TRBD2 (6 bases). This CDR3 spans 13 amino acids. CDR1 is SGHTA, CDR2 FQGTGA, per germline. In DNA form, the CDR3 reads TGTGCCAGCAGCGTAACTAGGGAGGATGAGCAGTTCTTC. Translating gives CASSVTREDEQFF.

This rearrangement joins TRBV5-1 to TRBJ1-2; D remains ambiguous. CDR3 length equals 13 residues. V was pared by 1 base and J by 2 bases, with 6 bases between. The germline gives CDR1 SGHRS, CDR2 YFSETQ. This chain's CDR3 is CASSLWTNYGYTF. In nucleotides, the CDR3 is TGCGCCAGCAGCTTGTGGACCAACTATGGCTACACCTTC.

This clonotype was counted only a few times. The genes are TRBV15 and TRBJ2-5; possible D gene TRBD1, 6 bases. The CDR3 runs to 14 residues. Trimming cost V 5 bases and J 5 bases, with 15 bases left between them. The germline gives CDR1 LNHNV, CDR2 YYDKDF (reference sequence). CDR3 DNA sequence: TGTGCCACCAGCGAAAGGGACATTCTCGAGACCCAGTACTTC. This encodes CATSERDILETQYF.

The chain employs TRBV2 and TRBJ2-7; 11 nucleotides match TRBD2. This CDR3 contains 14 residues. Trimming cost V 4 bases and J 6 bases; bases outside gene matches: 5. The germline V gene has CDR1 SNHLY and CDR2 FYNNEI. CDR3 region: CASSVTSGGLEQYF. The CDR3 coding sequence is TGTGCCAGCAGTGTTACTAGCGGGGGTCTCGAGCAGTACTTC. The variable domain in full, with the rest retrieved from reference TRBV2 and TRBJ2-7, is EPEVTQTPSHQVTQMGQEVILRCVPISNHLYFYWYRQILGQKVEFLVSFYNNEISEKSEIFDDQFSVERPDGSNFTLKIRSTKLEDSAMYFCASSVTSGGLEQYFGPGTRLTVT.

This clonotype was observed at least ten times. CDR3 amino acids: CASSLGTGGSNQPQHF. In nucleotides, the CDR3 is TGCGCCAGCAGCCTGGGGACAGGGGGAAGCAATCAGCCCCAGCATTTT. This sequence joins TRBV5-1 and TRBJ1-5, with 11 bases aligning to TRBD1. The CDR3 runs 16 residues. Germline values: CDR1 SGHRS, CDR2 YFSETQ. V was pared by 4 bases and J by 1 base, with 4 bases of the junction left unmatched.

Written as DNA, the CDR3 is TGTGCCAGCAGCGTGCAGGGACAGGATAATTCACCCCTCCACTTT. Its translation is CASSVQGQDNSPLHF. The chain carries TRBV9 and TRBJ1-6; 8 positions match TRBD1. CDR1 SGDLS and CDR2 YYNGEE come from the germline V gene. The V segment lost 2 bases and the J segment 5 bases; nucleotides outside the gene matches: 3. The CDR3 has 15 residues.

This clonotype has at least ten counts. This chain uses TRBV5-4 with TRBJ2-3, with D possibly matching TRBD1 (6 bases). Trimming removed 4 bases from V and 4 bases from J, with 13 bases in between. The germline V gene encodes CDR1 SGHNT and CDR2 YYREEE (reference sequence). The CDR3 is 14 amino acids. In DNA form, the CDR3 reads TGTGCCAGCAGCCTACAGGGTTGGGCAGATACGCAGTATTTT. Translating gives CASSLQGWADTQYF. The full variable domain, its missing parts supplied by reference TRBV5-4 and TRBJ2-3, is ETGVTQSPTHLIKTRGQQVTLRCSSQSGHNTVSWYQQALGQGPQFIFQYYREEENGRGNFPPRFSGLQFPNYSSELNVNALELDDSALYLCASSLQGWADTQYFGPGTRLTVL.

The J gene is TRBJ2-7, the V gene TRBV6-1, with D possibly matching TRBD2 (5 bases). V was trimmed by 0 bases and J by 3 bases, leaving 15 bases between them. The CDR3 runs to 16 residues. Per germline, CDR1 MNHNS and CDR2 SASEGT. The CDR3 bases are TGTGCCAGCAGTGAAGCGGTTGGGAGCGGATACTACGAGCAGTACTTC. Its protein product is CASSEAVGSGYYEQYF.

The chain is built from TRBV19 and TRBJ1-1, with D unresolved. Germline V gene sequence: CDR1 LNHDA, CDR2 SQIVND (reference sequence). The CDR3 contains 13 residues. Trimming left V 7 bases short and J 2 bases short, with 11 bases between. The CDR3 here is CASKFGANTEAFF. CDR3 in DNA: TGTGCCAGTAAGTTTGGAGCTAACACTGAAGCTTTCTTT.

There are many counts of this clonotype. V gene TRBV2 combines with J gene TRBJ1-2; D is unresolved. Germline V gene data show CDR1 as SNHLY and CDR2 as FYNNEI. This CDR3 spans 12 amino acids. The ends were cut back, 4 bases at V and 7 bases at J, with 10 bases in the middle. The CDR3 protein is CASSGGFGGYTF. CDR3 DNA sequence: TGTGCCAGCAGTGGAGGGTTTGGTGGCTACACCTTC.

This clonotype showed up just a few times. The chain is built from TRBV7-8 and TRBJ2-1, with D uncertain. Germline V gene data show CDR1 as SGHVS and CDR2 as FQNEAQ. Trimming removed 9 bases from V and 8 bases from J, with 8 bases in between. The CDR3 covers 10 residues. The CDR3 nucleotides read TGTGCCAGTGGAGACTATGAGCAGTTCTTC. Protein: CASGDYEQFF.

V gene TRBV5-1 combines with J gene TRBJ1-1; the D is unclear. CDR1 is SGHRS and CDR2 is YFSETQ in the germline V gene. V lost 0 bases, J lost 0 bases, and 9 bases lay in between. This CDR3 spans 15 amino acids. Here the CDR3 DNA reads TGCGCCAGCAGCTTGGTCAGTCCGATGAACACTGAAGCTTTCTTT. Protein: CASSLVSPMNTEAFF.

This rearrangement joins TRBV19 to TRBJ2-2, with TRBD2 identical over 8 bases. V shed 9 bases and J 4 bases; nucleotides not matched to a gene: 7. This CDR3 is built from 14 residues. Germline CDR1 and CDR2: LNHDA and SQIVND (reference sequence). The CDR3 bases are TGTGCCAGCCGATCGCGGGAGGTCACCGGGGAGCTGTTTTTT. It is translated as CASRSREVTGELFF.

On this clonotype itself: One junction end does not reproduce the germline sequence, and a read error may be involved. The genes are TRBV10-1 and TRBJ2-5; 13 bases match TRBD2. The germline CDR1 and CDR2 sequences are WNHNN and SYGVQD (reference sequence). The CDR3 totals 16 residues. The CDR3 spells CASSDGTSGKVETRYF. The CDR3 DNA is TGCGCCAGCAGTGATGGGACTAGCGGGAAGGTAGAGACCCGGTACTTC.

This clonotype came up many times. With a much larger clone just one base away, this may be a read error. The genes are TRBV20-1 and TRBJ1-2; D may be TRBD1 (6 bases). V gave up 5 bases and J gave up 7 bases, with 17 bases separating them. The V gene's germline CDR1 is DFQATT and CDR2 SNEGSKA (reference sequence). The CDR3 is made up of 13 amino acids. The CDR3 is CSAPQGSGCGYTF. The CDR3 DNA reads as TGCAGTGCTCCACAGGGTTCCGGATGTGGCTACACCTTC.

This clonotype showed up just a few times. The rearrangement uses TRBV12-3 or TRBV12-4 and TRBJ2-3; D ambiguous. The CDR3 has 19 residues. V was trimmed by 4 bases and J by 2 bases, leaving 25 bases between them. Here the CDR3 DNA reads TGTGCCAGCAGTTGGTCTACTCAGAAGGCCGGACCCCCCACAGATACGCAGTATTTT. This translates into CASSWSTQKAGPPTDTQYF.